The 4 T cell receptor beta chains given below trace back to one sample, sequenced in a study of CD8+CD57+ T cells in acquired aplastic anemia. For CDR3 and TCR beta VDJ profiling, genomic DNA was the template used. TCRdb redid the calling of the reads with MiXCR, one entry per CDR3 protein. Seen here are 150,000 to 200,000 distinct CDR3 sequences, 40% to 60% observed once, and the top ten hold about 30%. Patients picked for sequencing had shown CD8+CD57+ cell expansion detected by flow cytometry. The source material was sorted CD4+, CD8+, or CD8+CD57+ T cells (not recorded which) from PBMCs. These receptors all come from a human donor with aplastic anemia.

This clonotype occurred many times. The chain combines TRBV4-2 with TRBJ1-5, with D tentatively TRBD1 (5 bases). Germline V gene lookup returns CDR1 LGHNA and CDR2 YNFKEQ. V was shortened by 0 bases and J by 2 bases, with 17 bases between the two germline ends. The length of the CDR3 is 18 residues. CDR3 sequence: CASSQDRVWQGGNQPQHF. The CDR3 nucleotides are TGTGCCAGCAGCCAAGACAGGGTTTGGCAGGGTGGCAATCAGCCCCAGCATTTT.

Ten or more counts support this clonotype. The gene calls are TRBV7-9 and TRBJ2-2; tentative D call: TRBD2 (6 bases). With 0 bases removed from V and 5 bases from J, the gap between germline ends came to 10 bases. The CDR3 sequence is 15 residues long. CDR1 and CDR2 (germline): SEHNR, FQNEAQ (reference sequence). The CDR3 region has the DNA TGTGCCAGCAGCTTAGCGCCGGCGGGAACCGGGGAGCTGTTTTTT. Translating it yields CASSLAPAGTGELFF. Complete variable domain (other parts from reference TRBV7-9 and TRBJ2-2): DTGVSQNPRHKITKRGQNVTFRCDPISEHNRLYWYRQTLGQGPEFLTYFQNEAQLEKSRLLSDRFSAERPKGSFSTLEIQRTEQGDSAMYLCASSLAPAGTGELFFGEGSRLTVL.

This chain uses TRBV20-1 with TRBJ2-1; D is possibly TRBD2 (7 bases). The CDR3 has 14 amino acids. Germline V gene data show CDR1 as DFQATT and CDR2 as SNEGSKA (reference sequence). V was clipped by 0 bases and J by 6 bases, with 12 bases between them. CDR3 sequence reads: CSAREGGPGNEQFF. CDR3 nucleotides: TGCAGTGCTAGAGAGGGGGGGCCAGGCAATGAGCAGTTCTTC.

This clonotype was seen a single time. The gene calls are TRBV19 and TRBJ1-4; D uncertain. V lost 9 bases, J lost 6 bases, and 17 bases lay in between. The CDR3 sequence is 14 residues long. From germline, CDR1 is LNHDA and CDR2 SQIVND (reference sequence). In DNA, the CDR3 is TGTGCCAGGGATAGGCCAATTGAGGATGAAAAACTGTTTTTT. Translated, it gives CARDRPIEDEKLFF.